The 6 T cell receptor beta chains presented below share a single source sample, sequenced in a study of blood T cell repertoires in COVID-19. Assay used: immunoSEQ multiplex PCR; TCRdb lists only in-frame clones, some missing. The table lists tens of thousands of clones, about three quarters of them singletons, with less than 40% in the top ten. The sample comprised peripheral blood. These receptors were taken from a man between 60 and 75 years old with acute or convalescent COVID-19.

This rearrangement joins TRBV27 to TRBJ1-6; D perhaps matches TRBD1 (6 bases). Per the germline V gene, CDR1 is MNHEY and CDR2 is SMNVEV (reference sequence). With 5 bases removed from V and 9 bases from J, the gap between germline ends came to 17 bases. CDR3 length equals 15 residues. The DNA for the CDR3 is TGTGCCAGCAGTGCCACAGGGAAGGGTTCTTCACCCCTCCACTTT. This sequence encodes CASSATGKGSSPLHF.

This clone turned up a few times. The chain links TRBV9 to TRBJ2-1; a possible D gene is TRBD2 (6 bases). Per the germline V gene, CDR1 is SGDLS and CDR2 is YYNGEE. This CDR3 is built from 13 residues. Trimming left V 3 bases short and J 6 bases short, with 10 bases between. This CDR3 reads CASSGLGVNEQFF. The CDR3 DNA is TGTGCCAGCAGCGGACTAGGTGTCAATGAGCAGTTCTTC.

This clone was seen once. The chain couples TRBV28 to TRBJ2-2; TRBD1 aligns across 8 bases. Germline V gene lookup returns CDR1 MDHEN and CDR2 SYDVKM. The CDR3 contains 15 residues. V shed 6 bases, J shed 5 bases, and the junction held 8 bases outside the gene matches. The CDR3, as DNA: TGTGCCAGCAGCGCAGGGGGCGTTAATACCGGGGAGCTGTTTTTT. Its translation is CASSAGGVNTGELFF.

The V and J genes are TRBV5-1 and TRBJ2-5, with 9 bases that match TRBD2. With V trimmed by 6 bases and J by 5 bases, 11 bases remained unmatched. This CDR3 contains 15 residues. Germline loops: CDR1 SGHRS, CDR2 YFSETQ. CDR3 in DNA: TGCGCCAGCACTATAGCGACTAGCGGTTCGGAGACCCAGTACTTC. The encoded protein is CASTIATSGSETQYF. The full variable domain, in which reference TRBV5-1 and TRBJ2-5 provide the parts outside the CDR3, is KAGVTQTPRYLIKTRGQQVTLSCSPISGHRSVSWYQQTPGQGLQFLFEYFSETQRNKGNFPGRFSGRQFSNSRSEMNVSTLELGDSALYLCASTIATSGSETQYFGPGTRLLVL.

This chain connects TRBV7-2 to TRBJ2-6; D may be TRBD1 (6 bases). V shed 6 bases and J shed 4 bases, with 13 bases lying between them. This CDR3 has 15 residues. The germline CDR1 and CDR2 sequences are SGHTA and FQGNSA. The CDR3 coding sequence is TGTGCCAGCAGACTTAGGGGGTCAGGGGCCAACGTCCTGACTTTC. Translating it yields CASRLRGSGANVLTF.

There are a few counts of this clone. The chain links TRBV7-9 to TRBJ2-3, with 11 bases fitting TRBD2. The germline CDR1 and CDR2 sequences are SEHNR and FQNEAQ (reference sequence). There are 16 residues in the CDR3. V shed 4 bases and J 2 bases; nucleotides not matched to a gene: 5. The CDR3 DNA sequence: TGTGCCAGCAGCTCCGGACTAGCGGGTAACACAGATACGCAGTATTTT. Its protein product is CASSSGLAGNTDTQYF.